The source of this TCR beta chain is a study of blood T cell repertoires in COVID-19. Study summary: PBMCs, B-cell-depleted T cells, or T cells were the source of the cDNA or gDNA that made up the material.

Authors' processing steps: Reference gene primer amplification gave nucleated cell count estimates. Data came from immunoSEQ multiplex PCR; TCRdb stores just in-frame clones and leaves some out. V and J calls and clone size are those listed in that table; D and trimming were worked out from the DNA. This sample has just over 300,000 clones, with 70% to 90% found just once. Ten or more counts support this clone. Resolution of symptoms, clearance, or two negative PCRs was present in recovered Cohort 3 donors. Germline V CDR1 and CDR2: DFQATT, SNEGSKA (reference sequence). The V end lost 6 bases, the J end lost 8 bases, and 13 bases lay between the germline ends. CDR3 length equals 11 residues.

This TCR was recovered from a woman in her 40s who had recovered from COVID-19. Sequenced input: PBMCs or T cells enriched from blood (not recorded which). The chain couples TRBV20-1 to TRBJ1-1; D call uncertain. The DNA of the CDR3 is TGCAGTGCCCTCGGTAATTTAGAAGCTTTCTTT. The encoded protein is CSALGNLEAFF.